These 6 T cell receptor beta chains came from one sample sequenced in a study of blood T cell repertoires in COVID-19. The protocol was immunoSEQ multiplex PCR, while the TCRdb copy is restricted to in-frame clones and leaves out a portion. The sample holds 250,000 to 300,000 clones; roughly 90% are singletons and the top ten take about 11%. Sequencing was carried out using peripheral blood. The receptors were sampled from a woman between 25 and 40 years old with COVID-19, enrolled during active disease.

This clone was observed once. This chain uses TRBV5-1 with TRBJ1-3; no reliable D call. V lost 5 bases and J 0 bases, leaving 9 bases between the germline ends. Germline loops: CDR1 SGHRS, CDR2 YFSETQ. The CDR3 is 14 residues long. The CDR3 coding sequence is TGCGCCAGCAGAAACTCGCACTCTGGAAACACCATATATTTT. It encodes CASRNSHSGNTIYF. The full variable domain, completed using reference TRBV5-1 and TRBJ1-3, is KAGVTQTPRYLIKTRGQQVTLSCSPISGHRSVSWYQQTPGQGLQFLFEYFSETQRNKGNFPGRFSGRQFSNSRSEMNVSTLELGDSALYLCASRNSHSGNTIYFGEGSWLTVV.

This chain uses TRBV28 with TRBJ1-5; D is possibly TRBD1 (5 bases). This CDR3 region has 14 residues. Germline V gives CDR1 MDHEN, CDR2 SYDVKM. V was clipped by 11 bases and J by 2 bases, with 16 bases between them. In DNA form, the CDR3 reads TGTGCCGGCGGGGACTTGAATGGCAATCAGCCCCAGCATTTT. It codes for CAGGDLNGNQPQHF.

The CDR3 is CASSLRPSSPYEQYF. Here the CDR3 DNA reads TGTGCCAGCAGCTTGAGGCCTAGCTCCCCTTACGAGCAGTACTTC. The genes are TRBV5-6 and TRBJ2-7, with TRBD2 as a possible D gene (5 bases). The V end was cut by 1 base, the J end by 4 bases, with 15 bases between. The germline V gene encodes CDR1 SGHDT and CDR2 YYEEEE. The CDR3 contains 15 residues.

V and J are TRBV28 and TRBJ2-2; TRBD1 matches at 8 bases. This CDR3 region has 14 residues. Germline V lookup: CDR1 MDHEN, CDR2 SYDVKM. Trimming at V came to 5 bases and at J to 6 bases, leaving 5 bases not matched to a gene. CDR3 DNA sequence: TGTGCCAGCAGTGGGACAGGAGGGGCCGGGGAGCTGTTTTTT. The encoded protein is CASSGTGGAGELFF.

There are a few counts of this clone. V and J are TRBV4-1 and TRBJ1-1; D is uncertain. V lost 5 bases, J lost 2 bases, and 12 bases lay in between. CDR3 length equals 14 residues. Germline values: CDR1 MGHRA, CDR2 YSYEKL. The CDR3, as DNA: TGCGCCAGCAGCGTAACATCGGGTAACACTGAAGCTTTCTTT. Residues: CASSVTSGNTEAFF.

This sequence joins TRBV5-4 and TRBJ2-7; 7 nucleotides line up with TRBD1. The CDR3 totals 14 residues. V shed 1 base, J shed 3 bases, and the junction held 4 bases outside the gene matches. The V gene's germline CDR1 is SGHNT and CDR2 YYREEE (reference sequence). CDR3 coding DNA: TGTGCCAGCAGCTTGAGACAGGGTAACTACGAGCAGTACTTC. Translation: CASSLRQGNYEQYF.